The 32 T cell receptor beta chains listed next were all sequenced from one sample in a study of cytomegalovirus exposure and HLA in healthy donors. Vbeta (60) and Jbeta (13) primers were used in the PCR. Measured with immunoSEQ multiplex PCR; TCRdb has only the in-frame clones, and not every one. The data contain 200,000 to 250,000 clones, around 80% of them singletons. Input material: PBMCs. The receptor set was obtained from a woman aged 40 to 50 in good health and CMV-seronegative.

The rearrangement joins TRBV30 to TRBJ1-2; D might be TRBD1 (6 bases). The CDR3 is 14 amino acids. Trimming pared 7 bases from V and 1 base from J, leaving 16 bases between. Germline V CDR1 and CDR2: GTSNPN, SVGIG (reference sequence). CDR3 loop: CAFSPDRNNYGYTF. DNA for the CDR3: TGTGCCTTTTCTCCCGACAGGAATAACTATGGCTACACCTTC.

V and J are TRBV29-1 and TRBJ2-1, with 8 bases fitting TRBD2. V was pared by 6 bases and J by 8 bases, with 6 bases of the junction left unmatched. The CDR3 has 12 residues. Germline values: CDR1 SQVTM, CDR2 ANQGSEA. CDR3 protein: CSVAMTSDEQFF. CDR3 in DNA: TGCAGCGTAGCTATGACTAGCGATGAGCAGTTCTTC.

The chain couples TRBV7-9 to TRBJ2-1, with 9 positions matching TRBD2. Germline trimming cut 7 bases from V and 8 bases from J; bases unmatched to any gene: 9. CDR3 length equals 14 residues. Germline CDR1 reads SEHNR; CDR2 reads FQNEAQ (reference sequence). DNA of the CDR3: TGTGCCAGCACCCGGCGGGAGGGGGGCGATGAGCAGTTCTTC. The encoded protein is CASTRREGGDEQFF. The full variable domain, its missing parts supplied by reference TRBV7-9 and TRBJ2-1, is DTGVSQNPRHKITKRGQNVTFRCDPISEHNRLYWYRQTLGQGPEFLTYFQNEAQLEKSRLLSDRFSAERPKGSFSTLEIQRTEQGDSAMYLCASTRREGGDEQFFGPGTRLTVL.

J is TRBJ2-5 and V is TRBV6-1; possibly TRBD2 for D (5 bases). The germline V gene encodes CDR1 MNHNS and CDR2 SASEGT. Trimming shortened V by 4 bases and J by 5 bases, and 11 bases separated the two germline ends. This CDR3 region has 13 residues. The CDR3 is CASSVGVSETQYF. In DNA form, the CDR3 reads TGTGCCAGCAGTGTCGGGGTTTCCGAGACCCAGTACTTC.

The chain links TRBV18 to TRBJ2-7; 7 bases match TRBD1. CDR1 and CDR2 from the germline V gene are KGHSH and LQKENI. The CDR3 has 15 amino acids. Trimming cost V 0 bases and J 2 bases; bases outside gene matches: 4. CDR3 in DNA: TGTGCCAGCTCACCACCGGTGGGACAGCCCTACGAGCAGTACTTC. The encoded protein is CASSPPVGQPYEQYF.

The gene calls are TRBV27 and TRBJ1-5; a possible D gene is TRBD1 (5 bases). From germline, CDR1 is MNHEY and CDR2 SMNVEV (reference sequence). This CDR3 is built from 14 residues. V shed 5 bases and J shed 3 bases, with 11 bases lying between them. CDR3 protein: CASSKTDNNQPQHF. The CDR3, as DNA: TGTGCCAGCAGTAAAACGGACAACAATCAGCCCCAGCATTTT.

The V call is TRBV7-8, the J call TRBJ2-4; D perhaps matches TRBD2 (6 bases). The CDR3 covers 16 residues. V shed 1 base and J shed 0 bases, with 10 bases lying between them. Germline V gives CDR1 SGHVS, CDR2 FQNEAQ. CDR3 nucleotide sequence: TGTGCCAGCAGCTTAGGTGCGGGATTAGCCAAAAACATTCAGTACTTC. It codes for CASSLGAGLAKNIQYF.

This sequence joins TRBV6-1 and TRBJ1-6; unclear D gene. V gave up 4 bases and J gave up 7 bases, with 17 bases separating them. Germline loops: CDR1 MNHNS, CDR2 SASEGT. The CDR3 sequence is 16 residues long. Here the CDR3 DNA reads TGTGCCAGCAGTGTAGTTTCAGGCGATAAGAATTCACCCCTCCACTTT. Protein product: CASSVVSGDKNSPLHF.

The chain employs TRBV19 and TRBJ2-1, with TRBD2 identical over 9 bases. CDR1 LNHDA and CDR2 SQIVND come from the germline V gene (reference sequence). Trimming took 3 bases from V and 4 from J; bases not matched to a gene: 4. CDR3 size: 15 residues. This chain's CDR3 is CASSMRGGVYNEQFF. Here the CDR3 DNA reads TGTGCCAGTAGTATGCGGGGGGGGGTGTACAATGAGCAGTTCTTC. Full variable domain (remainder filled in from reference TRBV19 and TRBJ2-1): DGGITQSPKYLFRKEGQNVTLSCEQNLNHDAMYWYRQDPGQGLRLIYYSQIVNDFQKGDIAEGYSVSREKKESFPLTVTSAQKNPTAFYLCASSMRGGVYNEQFFGPGTRLTVL.

CDR3 residues: CASSPLPRGAYGYTF. The CDR3 coding sequence is TGTGCCAGCTCACCACTACCACGGGGGGCCTATGGCTACACCTTC. The V and J genes are TRBV18 and TRBJ1-2, with D perhaps matching TRBD1 (6 bases). Germline CDR1 is KGHSH and CDR2 is LQKENI. This CDR3 has 15 residues. V was pared by 1 base and J by 4 bases, with 13 bases between. Using reference TRBV18 and TRBJ1-2 for the parts outside the CDR3, the full variable domain is NAGVMQNPRHLVRRRGQEARLRCSPMKGHSHVYWYRQLPEEGLKFMVYLQKENIIDESGMPKERFSAEFPKEGPSILRIQQVVRGDSAAYFCASSPLPRGAYGYTFGSGTRLTVV.

V and J are TRBV7-9 and TRBJ1-2; D is possibly TRBD1 (5 bases). In germline, CDR1 is SEHNR, CDR2 FQNEAQ (reference sequence). The CDR3 covers 16 residues. V lost 5 bases and J lost 5, with 21 bases in between. The CDR3 protein is CASSRPGIQAIYGYTF. In DNA form, the CDR3 reads TGTGCCAGCAGCCGCCCAGGGATACAGGCCATATATGGCTACACCTTC.

The chain has TRBV15 and TRBJ2-2; D is possibly TRBD2 (7 bases). Germline lookup yields CDR1 LNHNV and CDR2 YYDKDF (reference sequence). Trimming cost V 5 bases and J 4 bases, with 11 bases left between them. The CDR3 length is 14 residues. The CDR3 sequence: CATSPGGRTGELFF. The CDR3 region has the DNA TGTGCCACCAGCCCGGGGGGCCGCACCGGGGAGCTGTTTTTT.

The CDR3 DNA follows: TGTGCCAGCAGCTCCAGGGGTGGTGGCACAGATACGCAGTATTTT. It yields the protein CASSSRGGGTDTQYF. V gene TRBV7-9 combines with J gene TRBJ2-3; D perhaps matches TRBD1 (6 bases). The ends were cut back, 4 bases at V and 1 base at J, with 12 bases in the middle. The CDR3 runs to 15 residues. Germline-derived CDR1 and CDR2 are SEHNR and FQNEAQ (reference sequence).

The chain employs TRBV5-8 and TRBJ1-4; D is undetermined. CDR3 length: 15 amino acids. Per the germline V gene, CDR1 is SGHTS and CDR2 is YDEGEE. Deletions cut 4 bases from V and 0 bases from J, with 10 bases between. CDR3 amino acids: CASSRSSPTNEKLFF. The CDR3 DNA is TGTGCCAGCAGCCGTAGCAGCCCAACTAATGAAAAACTGTTTTTT.

The J gene is TRBJ2-1, the V gene TRBV30; possible D gene TRBD1, 5 bases. Trimming pared 7 bases from V and 0 bases from J, leaving 16 bases between. Germline assignment: CDR1 GTSNPN and CDR2 SVGIG (reference sequence). The length of the CDR3 is 15 residues. The CDR3 DNA reads TGTGCCTTCACCCCGCAGACAGTCTCCTACAATGAGCAGTTCTTC. Its translation: CAFTPQTVSYNEQFF.

This chain uses TRBV7-9 with TRBJ1-5, with D perhaps matching TRBD1 (5 bases). Germline-derived CDR1 and CDR2 are SEHNR and FQNEAQ (reference sequence). This CDR3 is built from 14 residues. The V gene lost 5 bases and the J gene lost 1 base, with 9 bases spanning the gap. The DNA of the CDR3 is TGTGCCAGCAGCGTAGACAGCAGCAATCAGCCCCAGCATTTT. Residues: CASSVDSSNQPQHF.

V usage is TRBV28 and J usage is TRBJ1-2, with 8 bases aligning to TRBD1. Germline loops: CDR1 MDHEN, CDR2 SYDVKM. The CDR3 is 14 amino acids. J gave up 6 bases and V 4 bases, and 7 bases lay outside the gene matches. Here the CDR3 DNA reads TGTGCCAGCAGTTATGGTGACAGGGGCGATGGCTACACCTTC. This translates into CASSYGDRGDGYTF.

V and J are TRBV30 and TRBJ2-2; D gene ambiguous. Germline CDR1 GTSNPN, CDR2 SVGIG (reference sequence). Trimming pared 0 bases from V and 4 bases from J, leaving 6 bases between. The CDR3 runs to 13 residues. CDR3 amino acids: CAWSVAGTGELFF. CDR3 DNA sequence: TGTGCCTGGAGTGTAGCCGGCACCGGGGAGCTGTTTTTT.

This chain connects TRBV6-1 to TRBJ1-1; D perhaps matches TRBD1 (5 bases). This CDR3 contains 14 residues. The germline gives CDR1 MNHNS, CDR2 SASEGT. The germline V and J ends were trimmed by 4 bases and 1 base, with 10 bases remaining between them. The CDR3 is CASSVKQGNTEAFF. CDR3 DNA: TGTGCCAGCAGTGTAAAGCAGGGGAACACTGAAGCTTTCTTT.

This clone was picked up a small number of times. An end of the junction does not agree with germline; a read error may underlie this. Written as DNA, the CDR3 is TGTGTGGGTGTGTTCGGTGTTCGGGGTGAAGCTTTCTTT. Its translation: CVGVFGVRGEAFF. The chain couples TRBV29-1 to TRBJ1-1; D is uncertain. The CDR3 length is 13 residues. Germline CDR1 reads SQVTM; CDR2 reads ANQGSEA. The full variable domain, rest sourced from reference TRBV29-1 and TRBJ1-1, is SAVISQKPSRDICQRGTSLTIQCQVDSQVTMMFWYRQQPGQSLTLIATANQGSEATYESGFVIDKFPISRPNLTFSTLTVSNMSPEDSSIYLCVGVFGVRGEAFFGQGTRLTVV.

This clone was observed a handful of times. The chain has TRBV28 and TRBJ1-5; D ambiguous. V dropped 3 bases and J dropped 0 bases, with 9 bases sitting between them. CDR3 length: 15 amino acids. Germline CDR1 and CDR2: MDHEN and SYDVKM. DNA of the CDR3: TGTGCCAGCAGTTTCCCGGGGTATAGCAATCAGCCCCAGCATTTT. Amino acid sequence: CASSFPGYSNQPQHF.

The chain joins TRBV11-2 to TRBJ1-5; D is possibly TRBD1 (5 bases). Trimming left V 4 bases short and J 7 bases short, with 14 bases between. This CDR3 has 14 amino acids. In germline, CDR1 is SGHAT, CDR2 FQNNGV. CDR3 region: CASSSGVSRQPQHF. CDR3 nucleotides: TGTGCCAGCAGCTCGGGGGTCTCGAGGCAGCCCCAGCATTTT. Full variable domain (remainder filled in from reference TRBV11-2 and TRBJ1-5): EAGVAQSPRYKIIEKRQSVAFWCNPISGHATLYWYQQILGQGPKLLIQFQNNGVVDDSQLPKDRFSAERLKGVDSTLKIQPAKLEDSAVYLCASSSGVSRQPQHFGDGTRLSIL.

This clone turned up a few times. The J gene is TRBJ2-2, the V gene TRBV2; 11 bases map to TRBD2. CDR1 SNHLY and CDR2 FYNNEI come from the germline V gene. The junction had 2 bases not matched to a gene; V was cut back by 4 bases and J by 4 bases. The CDR3 has 15 amino acids. DNA of the CDR3: TGTGCCAGCAGTGTGGGACTAGCGGTCACCGGGGAGCTGTTTTTT. Its translation is CASSVGLAVTGELFF.

The chain uses TRBV18 and TRBJ1-5; D is uncertain. V lost 3 bases and J 5 bases, leaving 17 bases between the germline ends. CDR1 is KGHSH and CDR2 is LQKENI in the germline V gene. The CDR3 has 16 residues. CDR3 nucleotides: TGTGCCAGCTCACCCGCTTCATACAGCGGCGATCAGCCCCAGCATTTT. Protein: CASSPASYSGDQPQHF. Based on the CDR3 plus reference TRBV18 and TRBJ1-5, the full variable domain is NAGVMQNPRHLVRRRGQEARLRCSPMKGHSHVYWYRQLPEEGLKFMVYLQKENIIDESGMPKERFSAEFPKEGPSILRIQQVVRGDSAAYFCASSPASYSGDQPQHFGDGTRLSIL.

The rearrangement joins TRBV28 to TRBJ1-2; 9 nucleotides agree with TRBD1. V gave up 6 bases and J gave up 0 bases; unmatched junction bases: 11. Germline assignment: CDR1 MDHEN and CDR2 SYDVKM. This CDR3 comprises 17 residues. The CDR3 spells CASRDGTGQGSNYGYTF. CDR3 nucleotides: TGTGCCAGCAGGGATGGAACAGGACAGGGGTCTAACTATGGCTACACCTTC.

Comment on this clone: This specimen includes other DNA sequences encoding the same CDR3. V and J are TRBV28 and TRBJ1-1; D perhaps matches TRBD1 (5 bases). The germline V gene has CDR1 MDHEN and CDR2 SYDVKM. The CDR3 runs 13 residues. V was trimmed by 6 bases and J by 8 bases, leaving 16 bases between them. In nucleotides, the CDR3 is TGTGCCAGCAGCCAACAGGTGCTCCGGGAAGCTTTCTTT. Its protein product is CASSQQVLREAFF.

CDR3: CASSQGITGGQETQYF. CDR3 bases: TGCGCCAGCAGCCAAGGAATAACGGGGGGTCAAGAGACCCAGTACTTC. This sequence joins TRBV4-1 and TRBJ2-5; 7 bases match TRBD2. After removal of 1 base from V and 2 bases from J, the junction contained 7 bases not matched to a gene. CDR3 length: 16 amino acids. CDR1 and CDR2 (germline): MGHRA, YSYEKL.

This CDR3 reads CASSPLRRQQETQYF. In nucleotides, the CDR3 is TGTGCCAGCTCACCACTAAGACGACAGCAAGAGACCCAGTACTTC. The chain is built from TRBV18 and TRBJ2-5, with D perhaps TRBD1 (5 bases). Germline V CDR1 and CDR2: KGHSH, LQKENI. The CDR3 totals 15 residues. The V end was cut by 1 base, the J end by 2 bases, with 11 bases between.

For the CDR3, the DNA is TGTGCCAGCTCACCATTAGGAGGTATAGATTCACCCCTCCACTTT. Amino acid sequence: CASSPLGGIDSPLHF. The chain employs TRBV18 and TRBJ1-6; D uncertain. CDR3 length: 15 residues. V was clipped by 2 bases and J by 8 bases, with 13 bases between them. CDR1 is KGHSH and CDR2 is LQKENI in the germline V gene.

V usage is TRBV27 and J usage is TRBJ2-3; maybe TRBD1 (6 bases). The CDR3 spans 16 residues. V was cut by 2 bases and J by 0 bases, with 12 bases left in between. CDR1 and CDR2 (germline): MNHEY, SMNVEV (reference sequence). The CDR3 sequence is CASSLLGTLSTDTQYF. The CDR3 bases are TGTGCCAGCAGTTTACTCGGGACACTGAGCACAGATACGCAGTATTTT.

This chain connects TRBV14 to TRBJ2-3, with D possibly being TRBD1 (5 bases). The CDR3 is 13 amino acids. V was pared by 4 bases and J by 5 bases, with 10 bases between. Germline lookup yields CDR1 SGHDN and CDR2 FVKESK. CDR3 sequence (DNA): TGTGCCAGCAGCCCGGACAATGTAGATACGCAGTATTTT. Protein product: CASSPDNVDTQYF.

J is TRBJ2-3 and V is TRBV5-1; 8 bases align to TRBD2. Germline assignment: CDR1 SGHRS and CDR2 YFSETQ. CDR3 length equals 23 residues. Trimming at V came to 4 bases and at J to 0 bases, leaving 28 bases not matched to a gene. CDR3 sequence (DNA): TGCGCCAGCAGCCGCGTTCGCGGGGGGCGGGGGCCCCATTTTGAACCTAGCACAGATACGCAGTATTTT. Protein product: CASSRVRGGRGPHFEPSTDTQYF.